This T cell receptor beta chain is from a study of blood T cell repertoires in COVID-19. Per germline, CDR1 SEHNR and CDR2 FQNEAQ (reference sequence). V was shortened by 1 base and J by 10 bases, with 11 bases between the two germline ends. The CDR3 is 13 amino acids. TCRdb's table, derived via immunoSEQ multiplex PCR, lists solely in-frame clones and lacks some. The sample holds about 140,000 clones, roughly 81% seen once. This sequence was found in a woman in her forties or fifties with acute COVID-19. Sequencing was performed on PBMCs or T cells enriched from blood (not recorded which). The genes are TRBV7-9 and TRBJ2-1; tentative D call: TRBD1 (6 bases). DNA for the CDR3: TGTGCCAGCAGCTTAGGGGGGCTGGGCGAGCAGTTCTTC. This sequence encodes CASSLGGLGEQFF.